This is a list of T cell receptor beta chains from one sample in a study of blood T cell repertoires in COVID-19. Sequencing used immunoSEQ multiplex PCR; TCRdb keeps in-frame clones, though not all of them. The sample has around 60,000 clones, approximately 88% seen once. Specimen: peripheral blood. These receptors were collected from a human donor in a cohort sampled during active COVID-19. The CDR3 runs from the conserved cysteine through the conserved F or W. The order of the fields is V gene, D gene, clone size, J gene, CDR3 DNA, CDR3 protein. The D gene is left open where the match is weak. Size is stated for part of the rows, as once, few or many counts, or as a class when the clone is expanded.

V gene: TRBV2
D gene: TRBD1
clone size: NA
J gene: TRBJ1-2
CDR3 DNA: TGTGCCAGCTTCGATGGGACAGGGGGCTTCGGAAACTATGGCTACACCTTC
CDR3 protein: CASFDGTGGFGNYGYTF

V gene: TRBV7-2
D gene: TRBD1
clone size: NA
J gene: TRBJ1-2
CDR3 DNA: TGTGCCAGCAGCCCAGGTGGACAGGGGAATAATGGCTACACCTTC
CDR3 protein: CASSPGGQGNNGYTF

V gene: TRBV12-3/TRBV12-4
D gene: NA
clone size: NA
J gene: TRBJ1-5
CDR3 DNA: TGTGCCAGCAGTTTTAGCCAAAGACAGCCCCAGCATTTT
CDR3 protein: CASSFSQRQPQHF

V gene: TRBV5-4
D gene: NA
clone size: NA
J gene: TRBJ2-5
CDR3 DNA: TGTGCCAGCAGCCCCAGCCAGGGGCGAGAGACCCAGTACTTC
CDR3 protein: CASSPSQGRETQYF

V gene: TRBV12-3/TRBV12-4
D gene: NA
clone size: NA
J gene: TRBJ1-5
CDR3 DNA: TGTGCCAGCAGTTTTGGAGGTCAGCCCCAGCATTTT
CDR3 protein: CASSFGGQPQHF

V gene: TRBV9
D gene: TRBD2
clone size: NA
J gene: TRBJ2-5
CDR3 DNA: TGTGCCAGCAGTGCTAGCGGAGCCCAAGAGACCCAGTACTTC
CDR3 protein: CASSASGAQETQYF

V gene: TRBV4-1
D gene: TRBD1
clone size: NA
J gene: TRBJ1-4
CDR3 DNA: TGCGCCAGCAGCCAAGAGCCAGACAGGGGCCGCGACCTTTTAAATGAAAAACTGTTTTTT
CDR3 protein: CASSQEPDRGRDLLNEKLFF

V gene: TRBV7-9
D gene: NA
clone size: NA
J gene: TRBJ2-7
CDR3 DNA: TGTGCCAGCAGCCCCCTGGGCAGGGACTACGAGCAGTACTTC
CDR3 protein: CASSPLGRDYEQYF

V gene: TRBV28
D gene: TRBD2
clone size: NA
J gene: TRBJ2-7
CDR3 DNA: TGTGCCAGCCGACGGAGCGGGAGTTTCGACGAGCAGTACTTC
CDR3 protein: CASRRSGSFDEQYF

V gene: TRBV11-2
D gene: NA
clone size: NA
J gene: TRBJ1-1
CDR3 DNA: TGTGCCAGCAAATCCGGGGGGGGGCACATGAACACTGAAGCTTTCTTT
CDR3 protein: CASKSGGGHMNTEAFF

V gene: TRBV7-2
D gene: TRBD2
clone size: NA
J gene: TRBJ2-1
CDR3 DNA: TGTGCCAGTTCAGGACTAGCGGGGTACAATGAGCAGTTCTTC
CDR3 protein: CASSGLAGYNEQFF

V gene: TRBV13
D gene: TRBD1
clone size: once
J gene: TRBJ2-7
CDR3 DNA: TGTGCCAGCAGCTTCAGGGGGCTTTCCATTTACGAGCAGTACTTC
CDR3 protein: CASSFRGLSIYEQYF

V gene: TRBV7-2
D gene: TRBD2
clone size: NA
J gene: TRBJ2-1
CDR3 DNA: TGTGCCAGCAGCTTATCCCCCCTGACTAGCCATGAGCAGTTCTTC
CDR3 protein: CASSLSPLTSHEQFF

V gene: TRBV27
D gene: NA
clone size: few
J gene: TRBJ1-1
CDR3 DNA: TGTGCCAGCAGTTCCCTTTTGGCCCCGAACACTGAAGCTTTCTTT
CDR3 protein: CASSSLLAPNTEAFF

V gene: TRBV6-2/TRBV6-3
D gene: NA
clone size: NA
J gene: TRBJ1-5
CDR3 DNA: TGTGCCAGCAGTTTCCGTGCCAAAGGGGATCAGCCCCAGCATTTT
CDR3 protein: CASSFRAKGDQPQHF

V gene: TRBV12-3/TRBV12-4
D gene: NA
clone size: once
J gene: TRBJ1-1
CDR3 DNA: TGTGCCAGCAGTTCGGGGAACACTGAAGCTTTCTTT
CDR3 protein: CASSSGNTEAFF

V gene: TRBV6-2/TRBV6-3
D gene: NA
clone size: once
J gene: TRBJ1-2
CDR3 DNA: TGTGCCAGCAGTTACAAGAGAAACTATGGCTACACCTTC
CDR3 protein: CASSYKRNYGYTF

V gene: TRBV10-1
D gene: TRBD1
clone size: few
J gene: TRBJ1-2
CDR3 DNA: TGCGCCAGCATACGACAGGGGATTTATGGCTACACCTTC
CDR3 protein: CASIRQGIYGYTF

V gene: TRBV19
D gene: NA
clone size: NA
J gene: TRBJ2-7
CDR3 DNA: TGTGCCAGTAGTGATGTGCGGGGACTCTCCTACGAGCAGTACTTC
CDR3 protein: CASSDVRGLSYEQYF

V gene: TRBV27
D gene: NA
clone size: NA
J gene: TRBJ2-7
CDR3 DNA: TGTGCCAGCAGTTTAGGAGGGTCCCACGAGCAGTACTTC
CDR3 protein: CASSLGGSHEQYF

V gene: TRBV20-1
D gene: NA
clone size: NA
J gene: TRBJ1-1
CDR3 DNA: TGCCTGGTGCGAGGTAACACTGAAGCTTTCTTT
CDR3 protein: CLVRGNTEAFF

V gene: TRBV28
D gene: NA
clone size: NA
J gene: TRBJ2-5
CDR3 DNA: TGTGCCAGCAGTCTAGTTCGGAGGGGAGAGACCCAGTACTTC
CDR3 protein: CASSLVRRGETQYF

V gene: TRBV7-3
D gene: NA
clone size: NA
J gene: TRBJ2-7
CDR3 DNA: TGTGCCAGCAGCCCGGACTCATCCTACGAGCAGTACTTC
CDR3 protein: CASSPDSSYEQYF

V gene: TRBV6-5
D gene: TRBD1
clone size: once
J gene: TRBJ2-6
CDR3 DNA: TGTGCCAGCAGGACAGGGGTTGCTGGGGCCAACGTCCTGACTTTC
CDR3 protein: CASRTGVAGANVLTF

V gene: TRBV15
D gene: TRBD1
clone size: NA
J gene: TRBJ2-2
CDR3 DNA: TGTGCCACCAGCAGAGATCGGGGGACAGGGAACACCGGGGAGCTGTTTTTT
CDR3 protein: CATSRDRGTGNTGELFF

V gene: TRBV6-4
D gene: NA
clone size: NA
J gene: TRBJ2-6
CDR3 DNA: TGTGCCAGCAGTGGGACATTTGGGGCCAACGTCCTGACTTTC
CDR3 protein: CASSGTFGANVLTF

V gene: TRBV19
D gene: TRBD1
clone size: NA
J gene: TRBJ1-1
CDR3 DNA: TGTGCCAGTAGCCTCGGGACAGGGGGCCGTCGGACTGAAGCTTTCTTT
CDR3 protein: CASSLGTGGRRTEAFF

V gene: TRBV14
D gene: TRBD1
clone size: NA
J gene: TRBJ1-2
CDR3 DNA: TGTGCCAGCAGCTACTCCGGGACAGAAGCTAACTATGGCTACACCTTC
CDR3 protein: CASSYSGTEANYGYTF

V gene: TRBV4-3
D gene: TRBD1
clone size: once
J gene: TRBJ2-3
CDR3 DNA: TGCGCCAGCAGCCACGACAGGGGGCTGGATACGCAGTATTTT
CDR3 protein: CASSHDRGLDTQYF

V gene: TRBV11-2
D gene: TRBD2
clone size: NA
J gene: TRBJ2-1
CDR3 DNA: TGTGCCAGCAGCTTATGGGGGGAGGGAGATGAGCAGTTCTTC
CDR3 protein: CASSLWGEGDEQFF

V gene: TRBV6-5
D gene: TRBD1
clone size: NA
J gene: TRBJ2-7
CDR3 DNA: TGTGCCAGCAGTTACGGAAATACAGGGGCCTACGAGCAGTACTTC
CDR3 protein: CASSYGNTGAYEQYF

V gene: TRBV4-1
D gene: NA
clone size: NA
J gene: TRBJ1-2
CDR3 DNA: TGCGCCAGCAGCCAGGGACAATACTATGGCTACACCTTC
CDR3 protein: CASSQGQYYGYTF

V gene: TRBV5-4
D gene: NA
clone size: NA
J gene: TRBJ2-5
CDR3 DNA: TGTGCCAGCAGCCTTGAGAGGCGTACTGAGACCCAGTACTTC
CDR3 protein: CASSLERRTETQYF

V gene: TRBV7-7
D gene: TRBD2
clone size: NA
J gene: TRBJ2-1
CDR3 DNA: TGTGCCAGCAGCCCTGGACTAGCGGGACACTACAATGAGCAGTTCTTC
CDR3 protein: CASSPGLAGHYNEQFF